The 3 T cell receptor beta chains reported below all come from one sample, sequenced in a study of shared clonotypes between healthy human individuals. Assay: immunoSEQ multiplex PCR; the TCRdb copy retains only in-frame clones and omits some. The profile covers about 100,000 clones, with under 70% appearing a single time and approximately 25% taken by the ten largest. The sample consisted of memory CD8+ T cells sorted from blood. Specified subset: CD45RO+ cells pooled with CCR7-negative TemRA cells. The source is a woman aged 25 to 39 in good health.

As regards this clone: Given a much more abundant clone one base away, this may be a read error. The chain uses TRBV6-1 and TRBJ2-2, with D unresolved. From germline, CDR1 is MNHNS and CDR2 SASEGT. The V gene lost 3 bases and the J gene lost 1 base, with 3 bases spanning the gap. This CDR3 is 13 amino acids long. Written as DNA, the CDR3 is TGTGCCAGCAGTGACGGGAACACCGGGGAGCTGTTTTTT. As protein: CASSDGNTGELFF.

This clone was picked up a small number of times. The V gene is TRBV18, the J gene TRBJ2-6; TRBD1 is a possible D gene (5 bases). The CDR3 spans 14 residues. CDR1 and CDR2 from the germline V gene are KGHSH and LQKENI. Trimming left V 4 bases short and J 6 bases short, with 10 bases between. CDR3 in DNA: TGTGCCAGCTCACAGGGGAACGAGGCCAACGTCCTGACTTTC. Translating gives CASSQGNEANVLTF.

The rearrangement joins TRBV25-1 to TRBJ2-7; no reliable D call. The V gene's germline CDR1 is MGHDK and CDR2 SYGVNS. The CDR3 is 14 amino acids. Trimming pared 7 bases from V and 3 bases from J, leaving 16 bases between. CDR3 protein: CASTKGSDNYEQYF. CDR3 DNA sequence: TGTGCCAGCACGAAAGGGTCGGATAACTACGAGCAGTACTTC.